These 31 T cell receptor beta chains came from one sample sequenced in a study of T cell responses to AZD1222 COVID-19 vaccine. Data came from immunoSEQ multiplex PCR; TCRdb stores just in-frame clones and leaves some out. Here the sample spans about 95,000 clones, roughly nine tenths being singletons. The source material was peripheral blood, sampled on day 0 of AZD1222 vaccination. The receptor set was obtained from an adult in good health.

The J gene is TRBJ1-5, the V gene TRBV6-5; 8 bases agree with TRBD1. In germline, CDR1 is MNHEY, CDR2 SVGAGI. The CDR3 spans 16 residues. The V and J ends lost 2 bases and 4 bases, in that order; junction bases with no gene match: 7. The CDR3 region has the DNA TGTGCCAGCAGTTACAGGGAGGGACAGGTGAATCAGCCCCAGCATTTT. Translation gives CASSYREGQVNQPQHF.

The gene calls are TRBV5-5 and TRBJ2-1; D unresolved. There are 17 residues in the CDR3. The V gene's germline CDR1 is SGHKS and CDR2 YYEKEE (reference sequence). Trimming removed 4 bases at V and 7 bases at J, with 24 bases between. The CDR3 sequence: CASSLRTVIYTWNEQFF. The CDR3 DNA sequence: TGTGCCAGCAGCCTCAGGACGGTTATCTACACGTGGAATGAGCAGTTCTTC.

The chain carries TRBV7-3 and TRBJ2-7; TRBD2 aligns across 8 bases. Germline trimming cut 5 bases from V and 0 bases from J; bases unmatched to any gene: 6. Germline V gene data show CDR1 as SGHTA and CDR2 as FQGTGA. The CDR3 totals 15 residues. In DNA form, the CDR3 reads TGTGCCAGCAGCCCAAGCGGGGGCCACTCCTACGAGCAGTACTTC. Its protein is CASSPSGGHSYEQYF.

The V call is TRBV11-2, the J call TRBJ1-2, with TRBD1 identical over 10 bases. This CDR3 has 17 amino acids. CDR1 and CDR2 from the germline V gene are SGHAT and FQNNGV. V shed 5 bases, J shed 7 bases, and the junction held 16 bases outside the gene matches. CDR3 loop: CASSHGTGELTDIGYTF. The CDR3 bases are TGTGCCAGCAGCCATGGGACAGGGGAATTAACGGACATTGGCTACACCTTC. Supplemented by reference TRBV11-2 and TRBJ1-2, the full variable domain reads EAGVAQSPRYKIIEKRQSVAFWCNPISGHATLYWYQQILGQGPKLLIQFQNNGVVDDSQLPKDRFSAERLKGVDSTLKIQPAKLEDSAVYLCASSHGTGELTDIGYTFGSGTRLTVV.

The chain couples TRBV7-8 to TRBJ1-4, with no clear D. V dropped 2 bases and J dropped 5 bases, with 3 bases sitting between them. The germline V gene encodes CDR1 SGHVS and CDR2 FQNEAQ. This CDR3 is built from 12 residues. Here the CDR3 reads CASSLLNEKLFF. The CDR3 region has the DNA TGTGCCAGCAGCTTACTAAATGAAAAACTGTTTTTT.

The V call is TRBV5-6, the J call TRBJ1-1; a weak D match, TRBD1 (6 bases). CDR3 length: 19 residues. Per germline, CDR1 SGHDT and CDR2 YYEEEE. V was shortened by 0 bases and J by 2 bases, with 23 bases between the two germline ends. CDR3 sequence reads: CASSLATGVRDTYNTEAFF. CDR3 DNA: TGTGCCAGCAGCTTGGCAACCGGAGTTAGGGACACCTATAACACTGAAGCTTTCTTT.

The V and J genes are TRBV7-6 and TRBJ1-1; 8 positions agree with TRBD1. From germline, CDR1 is SGHVS and CDR2 FNYEAQ. This CDR3 contains 13 residues. V was clipped by 5 bases and J by 5 bases; unmatched bases: 4. For the CDR3, the DNA is TGTGCCAGCAGCGCCAGACAGGGGACTGAAGCTTTCTTT. It specifies CASSARQGTEAFF.

This clone has only one observation. The chain is built from TRBV2 and TRBJ2-7; TRBD2 agrees at 9 bases. The V segment lost 4 bases and the J segment 12 bases; nucleotides outside the gene matches: 13. This CDR3 spans 14 amino acids. Germline CDR1 reads SNHLY; CDR2 reads FYNNEI. CDR3 DNA sequence: TGTGCCAGCAGTGCGGATAGCGGGGGAATTAAGGGGTACTTC. It codes for CASSADSGGIKGYF.

The gene calls are TRBV7-2 and TRBJ1-2, with D unresolved. Trimming removed 5 bases from V and 3 bases from J, with 16 bases in between. The CDR3 loop spans 15 amino acids. In germline, CDR1 is SGHTA, CDR2 FQGNSA. CDR3 DNA sequence: TGTGCCAGCAGCCCCCGGGTCCTACACGACTATGGCTACACCTTC. This encodes CASSPRVLHDYGYTF.

As DNA, the CDR3 is TGTGCCAGCAGTTTCTACAGGGAAACGTATTCACCCCTCCACTTT. It is translated as CASSFYRETYSPLHF. V usage is TRBV27 and J usage is TRBJ1-6; D is possibly TRBD1 (6 bases). Germline V gene lookup returns CDR1 MNHEY and CDR2 SMNVEV (reference sequence). This CDR3 spans 15 amino acids. V lost 3 bases to trimming and J lost 8 bases, with 14 bases between them.

The chain uses TRBV27 and TRBJ1-1; possible D gene TRBD1, 5 bases. The V gene lost 6 bases and the J gene lost 1 base, with 9 bases spanning the gap. From germline, CDR1 is MNHEY and CDR2 SMNVEV (reference sequence). The CDR3 covers 13 residues. DNA for the CDR3: TGTGCCAGCAGAGGGGCAGGGAACACTGAAGCTTTCTTT. This translates into CASRGAGNTEAFF.

The chain has TRBV12-5 and TRBJ2-7, with D unresolved. Between the trimmed V and J ends, which lost 4 bases and 6 bases, there was a span of 10 bases. The CDR3 is 12 residues long. Germline CDR1 LGHNT, CDR2 FRNRAP. This CDR3 is CASGWALSEQYF. CDR3 nucleotides: TGTGCTAGTGGTTGGGCTTTGAGCGAGCAGTACTTC.

The chain combines TRBV7-9 with TRBJ2-7; weak D call: TRBD2 (5 bases). Germline CDR1 is SEHNR and CDR2 is FQNEAQ (reference sequence). Trimming shortened V by 3 bases and J by 9 bases, and 15 bases separated the two germline ends. The CDR3 is made up of 13 amino acids. The CDR3 coding sequence is TGTGCCAGCAGCTTTAGACCTGGCGAGGGGCAGTACTTC. Translated, it gives CASSFRPGEGQYF.

The chain is built from TRBV3-1 (or the pseudogene TRBV3-2) and TRBJ1-3; perhaps TRBD1 as D (6 bases). There are 15 residues in the CDR3. CDR1 LGHDT and CDR2 YNNKEL come from the germline V gene (reference sequence). Trimming cost V 4 bases and J 1 base, with 11 bases left between them. For the CDR3, the DNA is TGTGCCAGCAGCCTCTCTACAGGGTCTGGAAACACCATATATTTT. Translating it yields CASSLSTGSGNTIYF.

The chain is built from TRBV5-4 and TRBJ2-1, with D perhaps given as TRBD1 or TRBD2 (5 bases each). This CDR3 contains 14 residues. The V gene's germline CDR1 is SGHNT and CDR2 YYREEE (reference sequence). Trimming removed 4 bases at V and 7 bases at J, with 15 bases between. This CDR3 reads CASSLPSGLNEQFF. The CDR3 DNA sequence: TGTGCCAGCAGCCTACCATCGGGGCTTAATGAGCAGTTCTTC.

There are a few counts of this clone. The chain is built from TRBV7-9 and TRBJ2-2; D is possibly TRBD1 (5 bases). The CDR3 spans 13 residues. Germline CDR1 and CDR2: SEHNR and FQNEAQ (reference sequence). The V end lost 2 bases, the J end lost 7 bases, and 8 bases lay between the germline ends. In DNA, the CDR3 is TGTGCCAGCAGCTTAAGGGGCGGCGGGGAGCTGTTTTTT. Amino acids: CASSLRGGGELFF. The whole variable domain, remainder taken from reference TRBV7-9 and TRBJ2-2, is DTGVSQNPRHKITKRGQNVTFRCDPISEHNRLYWYRQTLGQGPEFLTYFQNEAQLEKSRLLSDRFSAERPKGSFSTLEIQRTEQGDSAMYLCASSLRGGGELFFGEGSRLTVL.

The chain combines TRBV6-4 with TRBJ2-3, with 9 bases fitting TRBD2. This CDR3 is built from 14 residues. V trimming: 4 bases; J trimming: 1 base; junction bases outside the gene matches: 0. CDR1 and CDR2 from the germline V gene are MRHNA and SNTAGT. As DNA, the CDR3 is TGTGCCAGCAGTGGACTAGCGGGCACAGATACGCAGTATTTT. This codes for CASSGLAGTDTQYF.

The V and J genes are TRBV5-1 and TRBJ2-1; TRBD2 aligns across 14 bases. V lost 3 bases and J lost 9; bases outside the gene matches: 5. The CDR3 is 15 amino acids. Germline CDR1 SGHRS, CDR2 YFSETQ. This chain's CDR3 is CASSSGLAGVTEQFF. For the CDR3, the DNA is TGCGCCAGCAGCTCGGGACTAGCGGGGGTTACTGAGCAGTTCTTC.

J is TRBJ2-7 and V is TRBV5-1, with D tentatively TRBD2 (5 bases). The CDR3 has 12 amino acids. Germline V lookup: CDR1 SGHRS, CDR2 YFSETQ. The V gene lost 0 bases and the J gene lost 9 bases, with 10 bases spanning the gap. CDR3 loop: CASSLAGMVQYF. DNA for the CDR3: TGCGCCAGCAGCTTGGCCGGGATGGTGCAGTACTTC.

This chain links TRBV6-4 with TRBJ2-3; 8 bases match TRBD2. This CDR3 region has 15 residues. The trim removed 5 bases at V and 1 base at J, leaving 5 bases unmatched. Germline values: CDR1 MRHNA, CDR2 SNTAGT. The CDR3 sequence: CASSRTAGGTDTQYF. The CDR3 nucleotides read TGTGCCAGCAGTCGAACAGCGGGGGGCACAGATACGCAGTATTTT.

This clone was detected only a few times. This chain links TRBV28 with TRBJ2-5; 8 nucleotides align to TRBD2. V was clipped by 3 bases and J by 5 bases; unmatched bases: 11. There are 16 residues in the CDR3. Germline V CDR1 and CDR2: MDHEN, SYDVKM. CDR3 in amino acids: CASSLRAGGPPETQYF. DNA for the CDR3: TGTGCCAGCAGTTTGCGGGCGGGGGGACCCCCGGAGACCCAGTACTTC.

The rearrangement links TRBV6-5 to TRBJ2-7; D not certain. V was trimmed by 5 bases and J by 5 bases, leaving 10 bases between them. Germline CDR1 and CDR2: MNHEY and SVGAGI. The length of the CDR3 is 12 residues. The CDR3 reads CASSKGFHEQYF. The CDR3 coding sequence is TGTGCCAGCAGTAAGGGTTTCCACGAGCAGTACTTC.

This clone has only a few counts. V is TRBV7-2 and J is TRBJ2-5; D is unclear. Trimming took 5 bases from V and 4 from J, leaving 8 bases between them. Per germline, CDR1 SGHTA and CDR2 FQGNSA. CDR3 length equals 12 residues. The CDR3 reads CASSKPRETQYF. Here the CDR3 DNA reads TGTGCCAGCAGCAAGCCCAGAGAGACCCAGTACTTC.

This clone showed up just once. The chain is built from TRBV28 and TRBJ1-1; maybe TRBD1 (5 bases). The CDR3 is 13 residues long. V dropped 1 base and J dropped 10 bases, with 13 bases sitting between them. Germline V gives CDR1 MDHEN, CDR2 SYDVKM. This CDR3 is CASSLFSRGTAFF. The CDR3 DNA is TGTGCCAGCAGTTTATTCTCTAGAGGGACAGCTTTCTTT.

This chain connects TRBV14 to TRBJ1-6; D is ambiguous. The germline CDR1 and CDR2 sequences are SGHDN and FVKESK. Trimming stripped 0 bases from V and 9 bases from J, with 12 bases between. This CDR3 contains 15 residues. The CDR3 nucleotides are TGTGCCAGCAGCCAAGATTCATGGGCGGGTTCACCCCTCCACTTT. It translates to CASSQDSWAGSPLHF.

The chain employs TRBV19 and TRBJ1-6; no definite D call. Germline V gene lookup returns CDR1 LNHDA and CDR2 SQIVND (reference sequence). With 6 bases removed from V and 6 bases from J, the gap between germline ends came to 12 bases. CDR3 length: 14 residues. CDR3 coding DNA: TGTGCCAGTAGCCCGCCCGGGGTTAATTCACCCCTCCACTTT. It translates to CASSPPGVNSPLHF.

The J gene is TRBJ1-1, the V gene TRBV20-1; D is uncertain. The CDR3 totals 11 residues. Germline lookup yields CDR1 DFQATT and CDR2 SNEGSKA (reference sequence). The CDR3 DNA follows: TGCAGCCAAGAGGGAAGGGAGGAAGCTTTCTTT. This encodes CSQEGREEAFF.

This chain joins TRBV9 and TRBJ1-2; 9 nucleotides align to TRBD1. The CDR3 has 15 residues. CDR1 and CDR2 from the germline V gene are SGDLS and YYNGEE. V shed 3 bases and J 4 bases; nucleotides not matched to a gene: 7. CDR3 amino acids: CASSAPGQGSYGYTF. CDR3 nucleotides: TGTGCCAGCAGCGCGCCGGGACAGGGTTCCTATGGCTACACCTTC. Drawing the rest from reference TRBV9 and TRBJ1-2, the complete variable domain is DSGVTQTPKHLITATGQRVTLRCSPRSGDLSVYWYQQSLDQGLQFLIQYYNGEERAKGNILERFSAQQFPDLHSELNLSSLELGDSALYFCASSAPGQGSYGYTFGSGTRLTVV.

The V and J genes are TRBV10-3 and TRBJ1-4, with 7 bases lining up with TRBD1. CDR3 length: 14 residues. CDR1 is ENHRY, CDR2 SYGVKD, per germline. The J segment lost 3 bases and the V segment lost 4 bases, leaving 2 bases of the junction unmatched. CDR3 in amino acids: CAISAQGANEKLFF. Written as DNA, the CDR3 is TGTGCCATCAGTGCCCAGGGGGCTAATGAAAAACTGTTTTTT.

This rearrangement joins TRBV2 to TRBJ2-1, with D tentatively TRBD1 or TRBD2 (6 bases each). This CDR3 has 16 amino acids. CDR1 and CDR2 (germline): SNHLY, FYNNEI. Trimming shortened V by 4 bases and J by 1 base, and 14 bases separated the two germline ends. The CDR3 loop is CASSGGPGRSYNEQFF. CDR3 in DNA: TGTGCCAGCAGTGGGGGGCCAGGGAGGTCCTACAATGAGCAGTTCTTC.

This clone was detected once. The V call is TRBV24-1, the J call TRBJ2-3; D possibly corresponds to TRBD1 (6 bases). V lost 4 bases, J lost 5 bases, and 21 bases lay in between. Germline CDR1 KGHDR, CDR2 SFDVKD. The CDR3 consists of 17 residues. The CDR3 sequence: CATSDRSSRGSGDTQYF. CDR3 nucleotide sequence: TGTGCCACCAGTGACCGTTCGAGCAGGGGATCGGGAGATACGCAGTATTTT.